The clone carrying this T cell receptor (beta chain) was found many times. The antigen remains unidentified. Time point specified: sample taken at primary tumor resection. In germline, CDR1 is SQVTM, CDR2 ANQGSEA. This CDR3 region has 12 residues. The ends were cut back, 6 bases at V and 8 bases at J, with 15 bases in the middle. TCR cDNA molecules each carried a unique molecular identifier. TCRdb itself ran the 5' RACE reads through MiXCR, one entry per CDR3 protein. The table has about 20,000 distinct CDR3 sequences, more than 15% seen once; the top ten hold 25% to 35%. The entry originates in a study of spatial heterogeneity in lung cancer. Study results and caveats: Tumor mutation count correlated with how many alpha and beta TCRs expanded intratumorally.

The sample consisted of lung tumor tissue, taken at surgery. The chain uses TRBV29-1 and TRBJ2-3, with D perhaps TRBD2 (6 bases). This TCR came from a female donor with early-stage non-small cell lung cancer. Here the CDR3 reads CSVASGVATQYF. The CDR3, as DNA: TGCAGCGTCGCATCGGGGGTTGCTACGCAGTATTTT.